Below, one T cell receptor (beta chain) is given with its context. The source of the sample is a study of cytomegalovirus exposure and HLA in healthy donors. CDR1 is MGHRA and CDR2 is YSYEKL in the germline V gene. CDR3 length: 12 amino acids. Trimming cost V 9 bases and J 2 bases, with 10 bases left between them. Profiled with immunoSEQ multiplex PCR; TCRdb holds only in-frame clones, not every one. Of under 75,000 clones in the sample, about 97% were seen once. This receptor was identified in a woman aged 18-35 years in good health and CMV-seropositive. The J gene is TRBJ1-2, the V gene TRBV4-1; no clear D. Sample: PBMCs. The CDR3 DNA reads as TGCGCCAGTCCGCACAGAAACTATGGCTACACCTTC. It codes for CASPHRNYGYTF.